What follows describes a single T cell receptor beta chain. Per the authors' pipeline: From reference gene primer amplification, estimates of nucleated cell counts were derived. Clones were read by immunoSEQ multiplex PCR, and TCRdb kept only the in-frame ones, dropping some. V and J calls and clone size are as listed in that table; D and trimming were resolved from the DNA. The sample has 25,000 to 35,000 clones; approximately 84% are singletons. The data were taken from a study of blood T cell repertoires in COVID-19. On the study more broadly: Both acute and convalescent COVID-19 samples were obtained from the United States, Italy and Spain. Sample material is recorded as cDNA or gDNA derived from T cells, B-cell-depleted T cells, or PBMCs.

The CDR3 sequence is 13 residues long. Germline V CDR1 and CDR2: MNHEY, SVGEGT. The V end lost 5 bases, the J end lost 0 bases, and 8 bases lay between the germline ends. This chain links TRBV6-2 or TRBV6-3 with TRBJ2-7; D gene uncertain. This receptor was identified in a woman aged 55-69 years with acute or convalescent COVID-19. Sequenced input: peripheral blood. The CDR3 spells CASSAASSYEQYF. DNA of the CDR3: TGTGCCAGCAGTGCGGCTAGCTCCTACGAGCAGTACTTC.